Each of the 6 T cell receptor beta chains below was sequenced from the same sample in a study of shared clonotypes between healthy human individuals. Profiling relied on immunoSEQ multiplex PCR, and the TCRdb table lists in-frame clones only, not all of them. The sample yields approximately 530,000 clones, about 95% seen once. The material sequenced was naive CD4+ T cells sorted from blood. The subset here: CD45RA+ positively selected. These TCRs come from a woman in her 30s in good health.

The chain uses TRBV28 and TRBJ2-1; 11 positions match TRBD1. Unmatched junction bases numbered 1, after V lost 4 bases and J lost 8 bases. The CDR3 is 13 amino acids. Germline V CDR1 and CDR2: MDHEN, SYDVKM. CDR3 residues: CASSSGQGDEQFF. Written as DNA, the CDR3 is TGTGCCAGCAGTTCGGGACAGGGGGATGAGCAGTTCTTC.

The chain carries TRBV27 and TRBJ1-2; D not certain. Looked up from germline, CDR1 is MNHEY and CDR2 is SMNVEV (reference sequence). This CDR3 has 12 amino acids. V lost 8 bases to trimming and J lost 9 bases, with 16 bases between them. CDR3 residues: CASGHGVGSYTF. The DNA for the CDR3 is TGTGCCAGCGGCCATGGGGTAGGGAGCTACACCTTC.

The chain carries TRBV2 and TRBJ1-1; D not resolved. The CDR3 covers 13 residues. The V and J ends lost 7 bases and 1 base respectively, with 10 bases between them. Germline CDR1 is SNHLY and CDR2 is FYNNEI. The CDR3 spells CASTPRQNTEAFF. CDR3 nucleotide sequence: TGTGCCAGCACCCCCAGACAGAACACTGAAGCTTTCTTT. The entire variable domain, with the rest obtained from reference TRBV2 and TRBJ1-1, is as follows: EPEVTQTPSHQVTQMGQEVILRCVPISNHLYFYWYRQILGQKVEFLVSFYNNEISEKSEIFDDQFSVERPDGSNFTLKIRSTKLEDSAMYFCASTPRQNTEAFFGQGTRLTVV.

Only one count was recorded for this clone. The chain links TRBV5-5 to TRBJ2-5; TRBD1 aligns across 7 bases. The length of the CDR3 is 16 residues. V lost 0 bases and J lost 3; bases outside the gene matches: 8. CDR1 and CDR2 from the germline V gene are SGHKS and YYEKEE (reference sequence). The CDR3 reads CASSLGGTGVEETQYF. DNA for the CDR3: TGTGCCAGCAGCTTGGGAGGAACAGGGGTGGAAGAGACCCAGTACTTC.

The chain is built from TRBV10-1 and TRBJ2-5; 14 nucleotides agree with TRBD2. This CDR3 region has 19 residues. With V trimmed by 4 bases and J by 5 bases, 15 bases remained unmatched. Germline loops: CDR1 WNHNN, CDR2 SYGVQD (reference sequence). The CDR3 spells CASSALASGTSGSRETQYF. Written as DNA, the CDR3 is TGCGCCAGCAGTGCCCTTGCGAGCGGGACTAGCGGGAGTCGGGAGACCCAGTACTTC.

V is TRBV18 and J is TRBJ2-1, with D perhaps TRBD2 (6 bases). The V gene's germline CDR1 is KGHSH and CDR2 LQKENI. Trimming took 2 bases from V and 8 from J, leaving 16 bases between them. The CDR3 totals 15 residues. CDR3 sequence reads: CASSPVGGVVHEQFF. As DNA, the CDR3 is TGTGCCAGCTCACCAGTGGGGGGAGTCGTCCATGAGCAGTTCTTC. The whole variable domain, remainder taken from reference TRBV18 and TRBJ2-1, is NAGVMQNPRHLVRRRGQEARLRCSPMKGHSHVYWYRQLPEEGLKFMVYLQKENIIDESGMPKERFSAEFPKEGPSILRIQQVVRGDSAAYFCASSPVGGVVHEQFFGPGTRLTVL.